These 30 T cell receptor beta chains share one sample of origin, sequenced in a study of PD-L1 blockade in urothelial cancer. Using immunoSEQ multiplex PCR, the repertoire was profiled, and TCRdb retains in-frame clones only, with some absent. This table has approximately 70,000 clones, 85% to 90% appearing once. The sample consisted of PBMCs, taken around atezolizumab (anti-PD-L1) treatment. These receptors originate from a man aged 55 to 70 with urothelial cancer.

CDR3 bases: TGTGCCAGCAATTATGAAGGGGGAACAGATACGCAGTATTTT. Its translation is CASNYEGGTDTQYF. V and J are TRBV9 and TRBJ2-3, with TRBD1 as a possible D gene (6 bases). The V end was cut by 6 bases, the J end by 3 bases, with 14 bases between. The CDR3 is 14 amino acids. Germline V CDR1 and CDR2: SGDLS, YYNGEE.

Only one count was recorded for this clone. The chain couples TRBV12-5 to TRBJ2-6; weak D call: TRBD1 (5 bases). This CDR3 spans 18 amino acids. The V end lost 1 base, the J end lost 1 base, and 14 bases lay between the germline ends. Germline CDR1 LGHNT, CDR2 FRNRAP. In nucleotides, the CDR3 is TGTGCTAGTGGTTTGGAATCAGGGCTGGGGTCTGGGGCCAACGTCCTGACTTTC. It specifies CASGLESGLGSGANVLTF. Full variable domain (missing parts from reference TRBV12-5 and TRBJ2-6): DARVTQTPRHKVTEMGQEVTMRCQPILGHNTVFWYRQTMMQGLELLAYFRNRAPLDDSGMPKDRFSAEMPDATLATLKIQPSEPRDSAVYFCASGLESGLGSGANVLTFGAGSRLTVL.

This clone was seen just once. The chain uses TRBV30 and TRBJ2-7; possible D gene TRBD1, 6 bases. The CDR3 has 14 amino acids. V was cut by 5 bases and J by 0 bases, with 14 bases left in between. Germline V lookup: CDR1 GTSNPN, CDR2 SVGIG (reference sequence). CDR3 bases: TGTGCCTGGGGGACAACGGAGCGCTCCTACGAGCAGTACTTC. As protein: CAWGTTERSYEQYF.

The chain joins TRBV9 to TRBJ2-1, with 12 bases identical to TRBD2. The CDR3 sequence is 15 residues long. Per germline, CDR1 SGDLS and CDR2 YYNGEE. With 4 bases clipped from V and 9 bases from J, the junction kept 8 bases outside the gene matches. CDR3 region: CASSPQLAGGAEQFF. The CDR3 DNA reads TGTGCCAGCAGCCCTCAACTAGCGGGGGGAGCTGAGCAGTTCTTC.

This chain links TRBV6-5 with TRBJ2-5; no clear D gene. Looked up from germline, CDR1 is MNHEY and CDR2 is SVGAGI. Trimming cost V 1 base and J 2 bases, with 8 bases left between them. This CDR3 contains 14 residues. The CDR3 DNA sequence: TGTGCCAGCAGTTACTATGGCGGACAAGAGACCCAGTACTTC. As protein: CASSYYGGQETQYF.

The CDR3 bases are TGTGCCAGTAGCCTCGGGAGCCCTCGGACCACTGAAGCTTTCTTT. Its protein product is CASSLGSPRTTEAFF. The chain couples TRBV19 to TRBJ1-1; no reliable D call. Germline V gene lookup returns CDR1 LNHDA and CDR2 SQIVND (reference sequence). Trimming took off 6 bases at V and 4 bases at J, with 18 bases between the two ends. The length of the CDR3 is 15 residues.

The chain has TRBV5-4 and TRBJ2-7; 7 nucleotides agree with TRBD2. The CDR3 is 13 residues long. CDR1 SGHNT and CDR2 YYREEE come from the germline V gene (reference sequence). Trimming removed 7 bases from V and 3 bases from J; junction bases left unmatched: 7. The CDR3 sequence is CASSQGGIYEQYF. CDR3 coding DNA: TGTGCCAGCTCGCAGGGAGGGATCTACGAGCAGTACTTC.

The chain links TRBV6-6 to TRBJ1-1, with D unresolved. CDR3 length equals 12 residues. CDR1 is MNHNY, CDR2 SVGAGI, per germline (reference sequence). V shed 7 bases and J shed 4 bases, with 10 bases lying between them. As DNA, the CDR3 is TGTGCCAGCACCGCCGTCGGCACTGAAGCTTTCTTT. Amino acid sequence: CASTAVGTEAFF.

V and J are TRBV7-3 and TRBJ2-3; the D is unclear. The CDR3 has 14 residues. Trimming took off 4 bases at V and 0 bases at J, with 8 bases between the two ends. Per the germline V gene, CDR1 is SGHTA and CDR2 is FQGTGA. The CDR3 spells CASSSRGSTDTQYF. CDR3 sequence (DNA): TGTGCCAGCAGCTCCCGCGGTAGCACAGATACGCAGTATTTT.

This clone was counted between two and nine times. The rearrangement joins TRBV11-2 to TRBJ2-7, with D perhaps matching TRBD1 (5 bases). Germline V gene data show CDR1 as SGHAT and CDR2 as FQNNGV. CDR3 size: 15 residues. The germline V and J ends were trimmed by 5 bases and 6 bases, with 20 bases remaining between them. The chain's CDR3 is CASSPTFGQGIEQYF. For the CDR3, the DNA is TGTGCCAGCAGCCCTACGTTCGGGCAGGGCATCGAGCAGTACTTC. The full variable domain, with the rest looked up from reference TRBV11-2 and TRBJ2-7, is EAGVAQSPRYKIIEKRQSVAFWCNPISGHATLYWYQQILGQGPKLLIQFQNNGVVDDSQLPKDRFSAERLKGVDSTLKIQPAKLEDSAVYLCASSPTFGQGIEQYFGPGTRLTVT.

CDR3 protein: CASSLANEKLFF. The CDR3 DNA sequence: TGCGCCAGCAGCTTGGCAAATGAAAAACTGTTTTTT. V is TRBV5-1 and J is TRBJ1-4; D not certain. CDR3 length: 12 amino acids. CDR1 and CDR2 from the germline V gene are SGHRS and YFSETQ. Trimming cost V 0 bases and J 5 bases, with 2 bases left between them.

The chain recombines TRBV27 with TRBJ2-7, with 12 bases aligning to TRBD1. The junction had 11 bases not matched to a gene; V was cut back by 7 bases and J by 7 bases. This CDR3 comprises 15 residues. CDR1 is MNHEY and CDR2 is SMNVEV in the germline V gene (reference sequence). CDR3 coding DNA: TGTGCCAGCAACCTTCGGGGACAGGGGGCTGGAGAGCAGTACTTC. Its translation is CASNLRGQGAGEQYF.

The V call is TRBV19, the J call TRBJ2-7; possible D gene TRBD1, 6 bases. There are 14 residues in the CDR3. Germline CDR1 is LNHDA and CDR2 is SQIVND (reference sequence). The germline V and J ends were trimmed by 2 bases and 2 bases, with 10 bases remaining between them. CDR3 in amino acids: CASSISRDTYEQYF. In DNA form, the CDR3 reads TGTGCCAGTAGTATATCCAGGGACACCTACGAGCAGTACTTC.

V gene TRBV6-5 combines with J gene TRBJ1-6; TRBD1 matches at 7 bases. CDR1 and CDR2 from the germline V gene are MNHEY and SVGAGI. The CDR3 covers 14 residues. Trimming removed 2 bases from V and 8 bases from J; junction bases left unmatched: 3. CDR3 region: CASSYRDSYSPLHF. The CDR3 DNA reads TGTGCCAGCAGTTACCGGGACAGTTATTCACCCCTCCACTTT.

This clone has just one count. This chain joins TRBV18 and TRBJ1-5, with TRBD1 as a possible D gene (6 bases). The CDR3 covers 14 residues. CDR1 is KGHSH and CDR2 is LQKENI in the germline V gene. Trimming cost V 3 bases and J 3 bases, with 9 bases left between them. The CDR3 region has the DNA TGTGCCAGCTCACCTTCAGGGGCCAATCAGCCCCAGCATTTT. It codes for CASSPSGANQPQHF.

This chain connects TRBV5-1 to TRBJ2-4; TRBD2 aligns across 7 bases. After removal of 4 bases from V and 2 bases from J, the junction contained 12 bases not matched to a gene. CDR1 and CDR2 (germline): SGHRS, YFSETQ. The CDR3 extends over 17 amino acids. The CDR3, as DNA: TGCGCCAGCAGCGGGGGGGAGGGTGCTTGGTCCAAAAACATTCAGTACTTC. It is translated as CASSGGEGAWSKNIQYF.

CDR3 loop: CASSPSGVGGYTF. CDR3 bases: TGTGCCAGCAGTCCCTCGGGGGTAGGAGGCTACACCTTC. The V and J genes are TRBV6-5 and TRBJ1-2; TRBD1 might be the D (5 bases). The CDR3 extends over 13 amino acids. Germline-derived CDR1 and CDR2 are MNHEY and SVGAGI. V gave up 5 bases and J gave up 8 bases, with 15 bases separating them.

The chain recombines TRBV6-6 with TRBJ2-5; 8 nucleotides match TRBD1. The junction had 6 bases not matched to a gene; V was cut back by 2 bases and J by 4 bases. Germline loops: CDR1 MNHNY, CDR2 SVGAGI (reference sequence). The CDR3 is made up of 15 amino acids. CDR3 protein: CASSYDRGVGETQYF. CDR3 nucleotide sequence: TGTGCCAGCAGTTACGACAGGGGAGTAGGAGAGACCCAGTACTTC.

The chain carries TRBV6-4 and TRBJ2-4; D may be TRBD2 (7 bases). Trimming took 9 bases from V and 6 from J, leaving 18 bases between them. Germline V lookup: CDR1 MRHNA, CDR2 SNTAGT. The CDR3 extends over 14 amino acids. CDR3 amino acids: CARPSGGDVNIQYF. CDR3 sequence (DNA): TGTGCCAGACCCTCGGGGGGCGACGTAAACATTCAGTACTTC.

In DNA, the CDR3 is TGTGCCATCATGAGAAGCGCCACCGGGGAGCTGTTTTTT. Its protein product is CAIMRSATGELFF. The V gene is TRBV10-3, the J gene TRBJ2-2, with D uncertain. The CDR3 spans 13 residues. Germline CDR1 ENHRY, CDR2 SYGVKD. The V end lost 7 bases, the J end lost 4 bases, and 10 bases lay between the germline ends.

As DNA, the CDR3 is TGCGCCAGCAGCCAACGGGGAGACACTGAAGCTTTCTTT. This codes for CASSQRGDTEAFF. The chain carries TRBV4-3 and TRBJ1-1; D remains unclear. CDR3 size: 13 residues. The germline V and J ends were trimmed by 2 bases and 3 bases, with 7 bases remaining between them. Germline V gene lookup returns CDR1 LGHNA and CDR2 YSLEER.

This chain joins TRBV5-6 and TRBJ1-5, with a tentative D call TRBD1 (6 bases). The CDR3 is 13 amino acids. Trimming shortened V by 1 base and J by 7 bases, and 9 bases separated the two germline ends. Germline V lookup: CDR1 SGHDT, CDR2 YYEEEE. The CDR3 nucleotides read TGTGCCAGCAGCTTGCAGGGGACCCAGCCCCAGCATTTT. Translation: CASSLQGTQPQHF.

The V and J genes are TRBV6-5 and TRBJ2-7, with TRBD2 identical over 14 bases. The germline V gene has CDR1 MNHEY and CDR2 SVGAGI. CDR3 length: 15 amino acids. The V gene end was trimmed by 6 bases and the J gene end by 4 bases; junction bases not matched to a gene: 5. The CDR3 coding sequence is TGTGCCAGCAGGTCGACTAGCGGGGGGGCATACGAGCAGTACTTC. Protein sequence: CASRSTSGGAYEQYF.

The count of this clone is one. V usage is TRBV28 and J usage is TRBJ1-4, with 11 bases aligning to TRBD1. Trimming at V came to 3 bases and at J to 2 bases, leaving 11 bases not matched to a gene. CDR3 length: 19 amino acids. Germline loops: CDR1 MDHEN, CDR2 SYDVKM. Here the CDR3 reads CASSFGTGGTVRTNEKLFF. CDR3 coding DNA: TGTGCCAGCAGTTTCGGGACAGGGGGGACCGTTAGGACTAATGAAAAACTGTTTTTT.

This chain uses TRBV6-5 with TRBJ1-2, with TRBD1 matching 8 bases. The J segment lost 6 bases and the V segment lost 0 bases, leaving 3 bases of the junction unmatched. The germline V gene encodes CDR1 MNHEY and CDR2 SVGAGI. The CDR3 has 14 residues. This chain's CDR3 is CASSYSTRGHGYTF. For the CDR3, the DNA is TGTGCCAGCAGTTACTCGACCAGGGGGCATGGCTACACCTTC.

This chain joins TRBV5-4 and TRBJ2-1, with 12 bases matching TRBD2. Germline CDR1 and CDR2: SGHNT and YYREEE (reference sequence). Trimming cost V 4 bases and J 5 bases; bases outside gene matches: 10. The CDR3 runs 17 residues. The CDR3: CASSGLAGGLDHNEQFF. CDR3 bases: TGTGCCAGCAGCGGGCTAGCGGGGGGGCTCGATCACAATGAGCAGTTCTTC.

This clone was seen just once. The rearrangement joins TRBV21-1 to TRBJ2-7; TRBD1 reflects the table's D call only, with no check against the DNA. TRBV21-1 is tagged as a pseudogene. The CDR3 consists of 14 residues. CDR3: CASKGRDRSYEQYF. In nucleotides, the CDR3 is TGTGCCAGCAAAGGTCGGGACAGGTCCTACGAGCAGTACTTC.

The chain uses TRBV19 and TRBJ2-5; possible D gene TRBD1, 6 bases. CDR3 length equals 12 residues. V lost 10 bases and J lost 1, with 10 bases in between. Germline V gives CDR1 LNHDA, CDR2 SQIVND (reference sequence). The CDR3 is CATQGGQETQYF. DNA for the CDR3: TGTGCCACACAAGGGGGCCAAGAGACCCAGTACTTC.

The chain has TRBV5-1 and TRBJ2-3; 10 bases match TRBD2. The CDR3 loop spans 15 amino acids. Germline values: CDR1 SGHRS, CDR2 YFSETQ. V was pared by 0 bases and J by 5 bases, with 3 bases of the junction left unmatched. CDR3 loop: CASSLVAGGGDTQYF. DNA of the CDR3: TGCGCCAGCAGCTTGGTAGCGGGGGGTGGAGATACGCAGTATTTT. Using reference TRBV5-1 and TRBJ2-3 for the parts outside the CDR3, the full variable domain is KAGVTQTPRYLIKTRGQQVTLSCSPISGHRSVSWYQQTPGQGLQFLFEYFSETQRNKGNFPGRFSGRQFSNSRSEMNVSTLELGDSALYLCASSLVAGGGDTQYFGPGTRLTVL.

This clone was seen more than once but under ten times. Written as DNA, the CDR3 is TGTGCCAGCAGTGAAGTAACAGGTAGCAATCAGCCCCAGCATTTT. It yields the protein CASSEVTGSNQPQHF. The V gene is TRBV6-1, the J gene TRBJ1-5; the D gene is possibly TRBD1 (5 bases). Germline CDR1 reads MNHNS; CDR2 reads SASEGT. This CDR3 is 15 amino acids long. The V gene lost 1 base and the J gene lost 0 bases, with 7 bases spanning the gap.